This T cell receptor (beta chain) came from a study of cytomegalovirus exposure and HLA in healthy donors. Amplification used 60 Vbeta primers and 13 Jbeta primers. The table came from immunoSEQ multiplex PCR; TCRdb's copy has only in-frame clones and leaves some out. The sample records 100,000 to 150,000 clones, 60% to 85% being singletons. Although they were nominally healthy when sampled, donors likely had unrecorded immune exposures. This CDR3 has 18 amino acids. The V segment lost 1 base and the J segment 3 bases; nucleotides outside the gene matches: 10. The germline gives CDR1 SGHVS, CDR2 FQNEAQ.

This TCR derives from a woman younger than 35 in good health and CMV-seronegative. The sample comprised PBMCs. The chain joins TRBV7-8 to TRBJ2-5; 11 positions match TRBD2. The CDR3 is CASSLDRASGRTEETQYF. The CDR3, as DNA: TGTGCCAGCAGCTTAGATAGGGCTAGCGGGAGGACCGAAGAGACCCAGTACTTC. The full variable domain, rest sourced from reference TRBV7-8 and TRBJ2-5, is GAGVSQSPRYKVAKRGQDVALRCDPISGHVSLFWYQQALGQGPEFLTYFQNEAQLDKSGLPSDRFFAERPEGSVSTLKIQRTQQEDSAVYLCASSLDRASGRTEETQYFGPGTRLLVL.